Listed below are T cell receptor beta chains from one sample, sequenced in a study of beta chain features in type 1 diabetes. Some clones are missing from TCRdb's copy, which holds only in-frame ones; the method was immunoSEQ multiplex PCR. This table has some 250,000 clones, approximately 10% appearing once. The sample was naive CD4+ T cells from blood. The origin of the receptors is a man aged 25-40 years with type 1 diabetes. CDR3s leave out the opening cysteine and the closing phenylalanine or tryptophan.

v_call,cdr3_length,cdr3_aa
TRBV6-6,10,ASRTGSYEQY
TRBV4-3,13,ASSQLGPTPYEQY
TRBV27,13,ASSLWAVDNSPLH
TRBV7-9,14,ASSLASSSYNSPLH
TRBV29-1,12,SVGWSGATYEQY
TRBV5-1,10,ASSSGDYEQY
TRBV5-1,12,ASSLRNRDYEQY
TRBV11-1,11,ASSLKLNTEAF
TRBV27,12,ASSPELYNSPLH
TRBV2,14,ASSLAGGLNTGELF
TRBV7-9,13,ASSARLGQQETQY
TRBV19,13,ASSIGQGATYEQY
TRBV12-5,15,ASGLGMTGAGANVLT
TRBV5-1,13,ASSEAGTGEEEQY
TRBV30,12,AWRDRQEFYEQY
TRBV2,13,ASSEQRQGYNEQF
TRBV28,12,ASKTGGLTDTQY
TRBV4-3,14,ASSQEVALPNTEAF
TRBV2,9,ASSPEETQY
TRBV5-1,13,ASSLGTASNQPQH
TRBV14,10,ASSAPRQGQF
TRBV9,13,ASSSTFLGGHEQF
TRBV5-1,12,ASKQAPGNQPQH
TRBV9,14,ASSVVGSTSTDTQY
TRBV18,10,ASSKRDTEAF